The text below deals with one T cell receptor beta chain. Its antigen remains unidentified. CDR3 size: 13 residues. Germline trimming cut 4 bases from V and 6 bases from J; bases unmatched to any gene: 3. CDR1 is SGHDT and CDR2 is YYEEEE in the germline V gene. Researchers ran the PCR with 60 Vbeta and 13 Jbeta primers. Generated by immunoSEQ multiplex PCR, the TCRdb table keeps only in-frame clones and is missing some. The table includes 100,000 to 150,000 clones, around four fifths detected once. This record belongs to a study of cytomegalovirus exposure and HLA in healthy donors. Findings and caveats of the study: The study recorded 150 to 200 TCR beta chains that were cytomegalovirus-associated.

V gene TRBV5-6 combines with J gene TRBJ2-4, with 8 bases fitting TRBD2. This TCR derives from a man younger than 30 in good health and CMV-seropositive. Sequenced material: PBMCs. The CDR3: CASSPGGGNIQYF. The CDR3 DNA sequence: TGTGCCAGCAGCCCCGGGGGGGGAAACATTCAGTACTTC.